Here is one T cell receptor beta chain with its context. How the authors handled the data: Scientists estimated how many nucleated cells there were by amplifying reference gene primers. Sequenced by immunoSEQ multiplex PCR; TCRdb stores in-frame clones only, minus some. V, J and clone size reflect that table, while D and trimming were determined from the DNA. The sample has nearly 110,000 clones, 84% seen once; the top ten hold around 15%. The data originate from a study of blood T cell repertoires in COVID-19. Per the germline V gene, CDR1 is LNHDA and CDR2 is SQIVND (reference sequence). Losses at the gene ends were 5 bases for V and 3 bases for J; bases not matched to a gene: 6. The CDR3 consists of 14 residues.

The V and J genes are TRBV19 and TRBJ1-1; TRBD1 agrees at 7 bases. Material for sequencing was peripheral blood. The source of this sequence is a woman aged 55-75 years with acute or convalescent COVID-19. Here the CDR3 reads CASSYRGVDTEAFF. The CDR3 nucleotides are TGTGCCAGTAGTTACAGGGGTGTCGACACTGAAGCTTTCTTT.